This record concerns one T cell receptor (beta chain) sequence. Its antigen is as yet unknown. It was with 60 Vbeta and 13 Jbeta primers that the PCR ran. This table comes from immunoSEQ multiplex PCR, and its TCRdb copy is limited to in-frame clones, with some not included. The sample consists of 100,000 or so clones, around four fifths of them appearing once. The record originates from a study of cytomegalovirus exposure and HLA in healthy donors. Study observations and caveats: Relative to the approximately 680-donor mean, N-insertions were reportedly fewer in an Asian-associated ancestry cluster in a later analysis.

This CDR3 has 13 residues. Trimming cost V 5 bases and J 2 bases, with 8 bases left between them. Per germline, CDR1 SGHTA and CDR2 FQGTGA. The chain uses TRBV7-3 and TRBJ2-3; possibly TRBD1 for D (6 bases). The TCR sequence derives from a woman aged 40 to 50 in good health and CMV-seropositive. Sample: PBMCs. CDR3 sequence (DNA): TGTGCCAGCAGCGACAGGTTCACAGATACGCAGTATTTT. Translating it yields CASSDRFTDTQYF.